This TCR beta chain came from a study of blood T cell repertoires in COVID-19. About the study: The origin of the acute and convalescent COVID-19 samples was the United States, Italy and Spain. The analysed material was cDNA or gDNA that came from T cells, B-cell-depleted T cells, or PBMCs.

The Seattle site enrolled patients during active infection and followed them longitudinally. This CDR3 spans 16 amino acids. As processed by the authors: Using reference gene primer amplification, nucleated cell counts were estimated. The assay was immunoSEQ multiplex PCR, and TCRdb's table has in-frame clones only and misses some. That table supplies the V and J calls and clone size; D and trimming were determined from the DNA. Of around 290,000 clones listed, roughly 90% are singletons. The sequenced material came from peripheral blood. This receptor was identified in a woman aged 70-85 years with COVID-19, enrolled during active disease. J is TRBJ2-1 and V is TRBV12-2; the table's D call, TRBD2, was not checked against the DNA. TRBV12-2 is a pseudogene locus. The CDR3 region is CASRYDGRGVWNEQFF. The CDR3 DNA is TGTGCAAGTCGTTACGATGGGCGGGGGGTATGGAATGAGCAGTTCTTC.